A selection of T cell receptor beta chains follows, all from one sample in a study of cytomegalovirus exposure and HLA in healthy donors. The repertoire was sequenced with immunoSEQ multiplex PCR; TCRdb's copy has only in-frame clones and lacks some. The sample consists of about 180,000 clones, roughly 82% of them appearing once. The sample was PBMCs. All receptors come from a man aged 35 to 55 in good health and CMV-seronegative. Both conserved end residues are part of each CDR3. The D gene is left open where the match is weak.

v_gene	len	d_gene	j_gene	CDR3aa
TRBV11-2	16	TRBD2	TRBJ2-7	CASSLGPSGGTYEQYF
TRBV19	14	TRBD1	TRBJ2-7	CASKIQGDRHEQYF
TRBV21-1	16	.	TRBJ2-1	CASSLSGGNTYNEQFF
TRBV19	14	.	TRBJ1-3	CASSRGQPGNTIYF
TRBV5-4	15	TRBD1	TRBJ1-6	CASSIPGQGNSPLHF
TRBV18	14	.	TRBJ2-7	CASSPPAGSYEQYF
TRBV7-2	16	TRBD2	TRBJ2-5	CASSPASTGGRETQYF
TRBV5-4	15	TRBD1	TRBJ1-6	CASSSPGQSNSPLHF
TRBV7-9	15	.	TRBJ2-7	CASSPAARTKYEQYF
TRBV5-1	19	TRBD2	TRBJ2-2	CASSLVSLDASGRTGELFF
TRBV14	15	.	TRBJ2-1	CASSQDRFGLTEQFF
TRBV28	13	.	TRBJ2-7	CASSLSPAYEQYF
TRBV9	15	TRBD2	TRBJ2-7	CASSPSGRFADEQYF
TRBV27	16	TRBD1	TRBJ2-5	CASRAHRGRGEETQYF
TRBV27	14	TRBD2	TRBJ2-7	CASGYSGSAYEQYF
TRBV5-1	14	TRBD2	TRBJ2-7	CASSFSSGGYEQYF
TRBV18	15	TRBD1	TRBJ2-1	CASSPPRQGRNEQFF
TRBV29-1	13	TRBD2	TRBJ2-1	CSVEKLVAGDAFF
TRBV4-2	15	TRBD1	TRBJ1-4	CASSQVAGQGGKLFF
TRBV11-2	14	.	TRBJ2-3	CASSPPGQRVTQYF
TRBV11-2	14	.	TRBJ2-7	CASSLDQGLDEQYF
TRBV7-8	17	TRBD1	TRBJ2-7	CASSLEWRTGIAYEQYF
TRBV7-2	16	.	TRBJ2-5	CASSSSTVWGQETQYF
TRBV5-1	15	TRBD2	TRBJ2-7	CASSKGLAGVYEQYF